The 4 T cell receptor beta chains below all came from one sample that was sequenced in a study of blood T cell repertoires in COVID-19. Assay used: immunoSEQ multiplex PCR; TCRdb lists only in-frame clones, some missing. This table has roughly 60,000 clones, around 70% appearing once. Material: peripheral blood. Receptors originate from a woman aged 65 to 85 with COVID-19, enrolled during active disease.

In its sample, this clone was seen many times. The chain joins TRBV11-3 to TRBJ2-1; a weak D match, TRBD2 (7 bases). CDR3 length: 16 residues. With 3 bases removed from V and 7 bases from J, the gap between germline ends came to 19 bases. Germline V CDR1 and CDR2: SGHNT, YENEEA. CDR3: CASSFGLGGAGNEQFF. The CDR3 bases are TGTGCCAGCAGCTTCGGGCTAGGGGGAGCGGGGAATGAGCAGTTCTTC.

The genes are TRBV11-3 and TRBJ1-2; D is perhaps TRBD1 (5 bases). CDR3 size: 15 residues. Germline V gene data show CDR1 as SGHNT and CDR2 as YENEEA. V was pared by 5 bases and J by 0 bases, with 13 bases between. The CDR3 DNA is TGTGCCAGCAGCCCAGGTGGGGACTCTAACTATGGCTACACCTTC. Amino acid sequence: CASSPGGDSNYGYTF.

V and J are TRBV4-1 and TRBJ1-1, with no clear D. CDR1 is MGHRA, CDR2 YSYEKL, per germline. CDR3 length: 15 residues. The V end lost 0 bases, the J end lost 1 base, and 9 bases lay between the germline ends. For the CDR3, the DNA is TGCGCCAGCAGCCAAGATCAGTCCACGAACACTGAAGCTTTCTTT. Encoded protein: CASSQDQSTNTEAFF.

The chain is built from TRBV6-2 or TRBV6-3 and TRBJ2-7; D is uncertain. The length of the CDR3 is 14 residues. The V end was cut by 5 bases, the J end by 4 bases, with 15 bases between. CDR1 and CDR2 from the germline V gene are MNHEY and SVGEGT. The CDR3 sequence is CASSTGSRGYEQYF. DNA for the CDR3: TGTGCCAGCAGTACGGGTAGCCGCGGATACGAGCAGTACTTC.